The sequence of this T cell receptor (beta chain) was determined in a study of blood T cell repertoires in COVID-19 (TCRdb year 2020). General notes on the study: Collaborator samples came from the United States, Italy and Spain and covered acute and convalescent phases of COVID-19. The prospective study material was composed of cDNA or gDNA derived from T cells, B-cell-depleted T cells, or PBMCs. Deeply sampled blood TCRbeta repertoires from subjects exposed to, actively infected with, or recovered from COVID-19 were included in the dataset. A freely available public database, intended as a resource for researchers studying the immune response to SARS-CoV-2, is where the repertoires were released. The samples were drawn from the first 160 participants of the ongoing ImmuneRACE study and from 1,254 subjects provided by 6 global collaborators. A de-identified subject ID, COVID-19 status, age in years and sex were almost always included in the sample metadata. Where available, HLA class I and class II types were obtained from metadata supplied by the sample provider rather than from assay-based typing.

The immunoSEQ Assay, a bias-controlled multiplex PCR, was used to amplify TCRbeta CDR3 regions from genomic DNA. Per the original workflow: Nucleated cell counts per sample were estimated from amplification of reference gene primers within the assay. Sequence reads were collapsed and filtered to measure the absolute abundance of every unique TCRbeta CDR3 rearrangement. For each sample, productive Simpson clonality was calculated by taking the square root of Simpson's diversity index across productive rearrangements. The table was pulled from immuneACCESS by TCRdb, which kept in-frame rearrangements only. Such tables lose some clones; where checked, under half of the loss comes from unresolved V genes, and the rest has no known cause. From that table come the V and J calls and clone size; the DNA was used to work out D and trimming. The sample includes over 200,000 clones, with 80% to 90% observed a single time. The ten biggest clones cover less than 20% of the sample.

Participants in the prospective study were aged roughly 18 to 100 years, lived in about two dozen United States geographic areas, and enrolled through a virtual design. Cohort assignment in the prospective study relied on participant-reported clinical history from a screening survey and a study questionnaire. Recovered participants in ImmuneRACE Cohort 3 were defined by two consecutive negative NP/OP PCR tests, clearance by a healthcare professional, or resolution of symptoms. In the prospective study, mobile phlebotomists collected whole blood, serum and a nasopharyngeal or oropharyngeal swab from each participant. Prospective study participants could optionally give additional blood draws and questionnaires over a roughly two-month period. Prospective study blood samples were shipped either frozen or at room temperature before DNA extraction. This clone was recorded only once. The antigen it binds to is not known. No much larger clone exists at a distance of one base, and base qualities are not known.

The full study reports these points: The quantity of clinical and demographic metadata differed by source and by participant and was supplied without curation.

The material sequenced was PBMCs or T cells enriched from blood (not recorded which). This sequence originates from a man aged 18 to 30 who had recovered from COVID-19.

In nucleotides, the sequence is TGTGCCAGCAGCTCACGTGGACAGTATAATTCACCCCTCCACTTT. It is translated as CASSSRGQYNSPLHF. The chain links TRBV28 with TRBJ1-6, and the D gene may be TRBD1, 6 bases matching. The CDR3, from cysteine to phenylalanine, totals 15 residues. Left in the record is the CDR3 DNA by itself, 45 bases read in frame from the first base. Sequences MDHEN (CDR1) and SYDVKM (CDR2) are obtained from the germline V gene. V is shortened by 6 bases, J by 4 bases, and the region joining them spans 13 bases.